This T cell receptor beta chain was retrieved from a study of identical twins. V dropped 6 bases and J dropped 7; count of bases not matched to a gene: 11. The CDR3 totals 14 residues. In TCRdb, the 5' RACE reads were re-called with MiXCR into one record per CDR3 protein. Of about 720,000 distinct CDR3 sequences listed, about 20% are singletons. The study's findings and limits: It was possible that invariant MAIT and iNKT cells partly confounded the zero-insertion analyses.

This clonotype was counted between two and nine times. Its antigen is undetermined. These data were also filed under a second study, of T cells expressing NK-cell markers. Turning to that study: It was sorted CD3+CD56+NKG2C+, CD3+CD56+NKG2C- and CD3+CD56-NKG2C+ T cells that supplied the TCR beta repertoires. Seven of the eight sequenced donors were classified as HCMV-seropositive, and one was classified as seronegative. In about 6 donors, dominant CD3+CD56+NKG2C+ clones formed roughly 1.0-7.5% of CD8+ cells.

This chain connects TRBV12-3 or TRBV12-4 to TRBJ1-2, with 7 bases lining up with TRBD1. The receptor comes from a woman aged 18-35 years in good health. Sequencing was done on a sample of PBMCs. CDR3 region: CASRHVGGEGGYTF. CDR3 nucleotide sequence: TGTGCCAGCAGGCATGTAGGGGGCGAGGGTGGCTACACCTTC.